What follows is one T cell receptor (beta chain) and its context. Antigen specificity is unknown. This sample stems from a study of glioma-infiltrating T cells. Whole-study results and caveats: Non-neoplastic patients had below-expected tissue-blood divergence, while all gliomas exceeded expectation. Only very few CDR3 sequences appeared in both tissue and blood.

Germline V CDR1 and CDR2: SGDLS, YYNGEE. V was clipped by 5 bases and J by 4 bases; unmatched bases: 9. The CDR3 is 16 amino acids. TCR alpha and beta CDR3 regions were amplified from RNA using iRepertoire nested multiplex PCR. One-step reverse transcription and amplification started from approximately 100-400 ng of tissue mRNA or PBMC total RNA. TCRdb re-called the multiplex PCR reads through MiXCR, storing one row per CDR3 protein. Among 90,000 to 100,000 distinct CDR3 sequences listed, approximately 39% were seen once. Sequenced sample: glioma tissue, nonneoplastic brain tissue, or PBMCs (not recorded which). This receptor was taken from a human donor with low-grade glioma or glioblastoma, undergoing nonglioma brain surgery, or in good health (not recorded which). The J gene is TRBJ2-5, the V gene TRBV9, with 12 bases matching TRBD2. DNA of the CDR3: TGTGCCAGCAGGGTATCTAGCGGGGGGGAAGGAGAGACCCAGTACTTC. Protein product: CASRVSSGGEGETQYF.